The rows below give T cell receptor beta chains drawn from one sample of a study of T cells in Graves' hyperthyroidism and ophthalmopathy. TCRdb processed the multiplex PCR reads anew with MiXCR; each CDR3 protein has one entry. The data hold about 290,000 distinct CDR3 sequences, with 13% observed a single time. Sequenced: blood. The receptors were gathered from a woman aged 25 to 39 with Graves' hyperthyroidism that later progressed to Graves' ophthalmopathy. Each CDR3 is given with its conserved first and last residue. The D gene is left open where the match is weak. Rows give clone size only sometimes, using once, few, many, or a class for an expanded clone.

V gene	J gene	D gene	clone size	CDR3 protein	CDR3 DNA
TRBV18	TRBJ2-7	TRBD2	many	CASSPPGTSGTYEQYF	TGTGCCAGCTCACCACCCGGGACTAGCGGAACCTACGAGCAGTACTTC
TRBV7-2	TRBJ2-7	.	many	CASSPDRSYEQYF	TGTGCCAGCAGCCCCGACAGGTCCTACGAGCAGTACTTC
TRBV6-9	TRBJ1-6	TRBD1	few	CASSFSRQGDSPLHF	TGTGCCAGCAGTTTCTCCCGACAGGGCGATTCACCCCTCCACTTT
TRBV5-5	TRBJ2-7	.	.	CASSPTGAHYEQYF	TGTGCCAGCAGCCCGACCGGGGCCCACTACGAGCAGTACTTC
TRBV20-1	TRBJ2-7	.	many	CSATSLDEQYF	TGCAGTGCTACCTCCTTAGACGAGCAGTACTTC
TRBV6-1	TRBJ2-7	TRBD1	few	CASSVRTGAYEQYF	TGTGCCAGCAGCGTCCGGACAGGGGCCTACGAGCAGTACTTC
TRBV7-6	TRBJ2-5	.	few	CASSLLVEVVETQYF	TGTGCCAGCAGCTTATTAGTAGAGGTGGTGGAGACCCAGTACTTC
TRBV6-4	TRBJ2-1	.	.	CASSDSGWDEQFF	TGTGCCAGCAGTGACTCAGGGTGGGATGAGCAGTTCTTC
TRBV4-1	TRBJ1-5	.	.	CASSQGWWGNQPQHF	TGCGCCAGCAGCCAAGGTTGGTGGGGGAATCAGCCCCAGCATTTT
TRBV10-2	TRBJ1-5	.	.	CASSDPGKGFSNQPQHF	TGCGCCAGCAGTGACCCCGGTAAGGGGTTTAGCAATCAGCCCCAGCATTTT
TRBV27	TRBJ1-2	.	.	CASSLYRSANYGYTF	TGTGCCAGCAGTTTATACAGGAGTGCTAACTATGGCTACACCTTC
TRBV20-1	TRBJ2-3	TRBD1	many	CSANRGMTDTQYF	TGCAGTGCTAACAGGGGAATGACAGATACGCAGTATTTT
TRBV29-1	TRBJ1-2	TRBD1	few	CSVERRGPDGYTF	TGCAGCGTTGAGCGGAGGGGGCCCGATGGCTACACCTTC
TRBV20-1	TRBJ2-1	TRBD2	many	CSARESGSFDEQFF	TGCAGTGCTAGAGAGAGCGGGAGTTTCGATGAGCAGTTCTTC
TRBV3-1	TRBJ1-3	TRBD1	many	CASSRTGSGNTIYF	TGTGCCAGCAGTCGGACAGGCTCTGGAAACACCATATATTTT